The 6 T cell receptor beta chains below were found in one sample sequenced in a study of blood T cell repertoires in COVID-19. Method: immunoSEQ multiplex PCR; TCRdb's copy keeps in-frame clones and lacks some. The table has some 96,000 clones, 86% seen once. What was sequenced was peripheral blood. The origin of the receptors is a man aged 50-60 years with acute or convalescent COVID-19.

The V gene is TRBV15, the J gene TRBJ2-7; 9 bases map to TRBD1. V lost 5 bases and J lost 2; bases outside the gene matches: 10. CDR1 is LNHNV and CDR2 is YYDKDF in the germline V gene (reference sequence). This CDR3 spans 16 amino acids. In DNA form, the CDR3 reads TGTGCCACCAGCGCCCGAGGGGACAGGGCGGCCTACGAGCAGTACTTC. It yields the protein CATSARGDRAAYEQYF.

The CDR3 loop is CASSPLQGAGNYGYTF. The CDR3 DNA reads TGCGCCAGCAGCCCACTTCAGGGGGCTGGTAACTATGGCTACACCTTC. This sequence joins TRBV5-1 and TRBJ1-2; TRBD1 aligns across 8 bases. CDR1 is SGHRS and CDR2 is YFSETQ in the germline V gene. This CDR3 spans 16 amino acids. V shed 4 bases, J shed 1 base, and the junction held 9 bases outside the gene matches.

The chain is built from TRBV4-1 and TRBJ2-5, with 10 bases fitting TRBD2. The length of the CDR3 is 16 residues. The V segment lost 1 base and the J segment 4 bases; nucleotides outside the gene matches: 6. From germline, CDR1 is MGHRA and CDR2 YSYEKL. CDR3 sequence: CASSQGSGRARETQYF. The CDR3 nucleotides read TGCGCCAGCAGCCAAGGCAGCGGGAGGGCCCGAGAGACCCAGTACTTC.

This chain links TRBV7-9 with TRBJ2-7; D is possibly TRBD1 (6 bases). This CDR3 contains 12 residues. Trimming took off 5 bases at V and 5 bases at J, with 10 bases between the two ends. Germline loops: CDR1 SEHNR, CDR2 FQNEAQ (reference sequence). The chain's CDR3 is CASSQQGNEQYF. As DNA, the CDR3 is TGTGCCAGCAGCCAGCAGGGGAACGAGCAGTACTTC.

This clone showed up just once. The V call is TRBV30, the J call TRBJ1-1, with D possibly being TRBD1 (6 bases). The V end was cut by 0 bases, the J end by 5 bases, with 13 bases between. This CDR3 spans 14 amino acids. Germline V CDR1 and CDR2: GTSNPN, SVGIG (reference sequence). CDR3 in amino acids: CAWSVGGARTEAFF. The CDR3 coding sequence is TGTGCCTGGAGTGTAGGGGGGGCGCGGACTGAAGCTTTCTTT.

V gene TRBV2 combines with J gene TRBJ2-1; TRBD1 is a possible D gene (6 bases). Between the trimmed V and J ends, which lost 5 bases and 7 bases, there was a span of 15 bases. Germline CDR1 SNHLY, CDR2 FYNNEI. The CDR3 is 14 residues long. CDR3 sequence (DNA): TGTGCCAGCAGTACCACAGGGACGGGAAATGAGCAGTTCTTC. Residues: CASSTTGTGNEQFF.